These T cell receptor beta chains were read from a single sample in a study of CD8 T cells in ankylosing spondylitis. MiXCR, run by TCRdb on the 5' RACE reads, gives a single entry per CDR3 protein. The data contain about 500,000 distinct CDR3 sequences, roughly 5.2% of them singletons. Sequencing was carried out using blood, either unsorted or a sorted T cell fraction (not recorded which). These receptors originate from a male donor with ankylosing spondylitis. CDR3s include the opening cysteine and the closing phenylalanine or tryptophan. A D gene is named only where the DNA matches it firmly. Size is stated for part of the rows, as once, few or many counts, or as a class when the clone is expanded.

TRBJ1-1	TRBV5-1	-	many	14	TGCGCCAGCAGCGGTGGTGAGGAGTTTACTGAAGCTTTCTTT	CASSGGEEFTEAFF
TRBJ2-5	TRBV7-2	-	many	13	TGTGCCAGCAGCCGGGACAACCAAGAGACCCAGTACTTC	CASSRDNQETQYF
TRBJ2-2	TRBV27	-	many	13	TGTGCCAGCAGTTACCCCGTCGGCGGGGAGCTGTTTTTT	CASSYPVGGELFF
TRBJ2-7	TRBV27	TRBD1	few	14	TGTGCCAGCAGTTACCGGGACAGGGAAACGGAGCAGTACTTC	CASSYRDRETEQYF
TRBJ1-5	TRBV20-1	-	many	15	TGCAGTGCTGGGAGAGTGGGCGGATTCAATCAGCCCCAGCATTTT	CSAGRVGGFNQPQHF
TRBJ2-5	TRBV28	TRBD1	-	15	TGTGCCAGCACCCAGTGGACAGGGAGGAGAGAGACCCAGTACTTC	CASTQWTGRRETQYF
TRBJ1-1	TRBV6-5	-	many	13	TGTGCCAGCAGTTACATGGGGGACCCTGAAGCTTTCTTT	CASSYMGDPEAFF
TRBJ2-7	TRBV10-3	-	many	13	TGTGCCATCAGAACCGGGACGAGATACGAGCAGTACTTC	CAIRTGTRYEQYF
TRBJ1-5	TRBV4-2	-	many	13	TGTGCCAGCAGCCAAGGGAACGGGACACCGCGGTATTTT	CASSQGNGTPRYF
TRBJ2-1	TRBV7-9	TRBD2	few	14	TGTGCCAGCAGCCGGGGACTAGCGGGATCTGAGCAGTTCTTC	CASSRGLAGSEQFF
TRBJ2-5	TRBV4-1	-	-	16	TGCGCCAGCAGCCAAGATTCGTCCCTCGCCGGGGAGACCCAGTACTTC	CASSQDSSLAGETQYF
TRBJ2-2	TRBV20-1	TRBD1	-	13	TGCAGTGCTCGACAGGGGATGGCCGGGGAGCTGTTTTTT	CSARQGMAGELFF
TRBJ2-7	TRBV15	-	many	14	TGTGCCACCGGAAGGGGGGGCGAAAGGTACGAGCAGTACTTC	CATGRGGERYEQYF
TRBJ2-6	TRBV5-8	-	-	17	TGTGCCAGCAGCTTGGCCGGACACTACTCTGGGGCCAACGTCCTGACTTTC	CASSLAGHYSGANVLTF
TRBJ1-3	TRBV12-3/TRBV12-4	-	many	17	TGTGCCAGCAGTTTTCCCCATCCGGGGGGCCAGCGAAACACCATATATTTT	CASSFPHPGGQRNTIYF
TRBJ1-2	TRBV28	-	many	14	TGTGCCAGCAGTTTGGCAGACAGCCACTATGGCTACACCTTC	CASSLADSHYGYTF
TRBJ1-2	TRBV5-1	TRBD1	-	14	TGCGCCAGCAGCCTCAGGGGGACAGACTATGGCTACACCTTC	CASSLRGTDYGYTF
TRBJ1-5	TRBV20-1	-	many	15	TGCAGTGCTAGAGCGACATTTTATAGCAATCAGCCCCAGCATTTT	CSARATFYSNQPQHF
TRBJ2-5	TRBV20-1	TRBD2	-	10	TGCAGTGTCCGCGGGAGCCCCCAGTACTTC	CSVRGSPQYF
TRBJ2-5	TRBV29-1	-	many	13	TGCAGCGTTGCTGGGGGCATCGGAGAGACCCAGTACTTC	CSVAGGIGETQYF
TRBJ1-4	TRBV7-2	-	many	15	TGTGCCAGCAGCTTAGGTCCGACCCTTAGGGGAAAACTGTTTTTT	CASSLGPTLRGKLFF
TRBJ2-3	TRBV20-1	-	many	14	TGCAGTGCCCCGCGGGCAGGAGGGGCAGATACGCAGTATTTT	CSAPRAGGADTQYF
TRBJ1-1	TRBV5-5	-	many	15	TGTGCCAGCAGCTTGGTGGTAGCCATGAACACTGAAGCTTTCTTT	CASSLVVAMNTEAFF
TRBJ1-5	TRBV12-3/TRBV12-4	-	many	13	TGTGCCAGCAGGACAGATAGCAATCAGCCCCAGCATTTT	CASRTDSNQPQHF
TRBJ2-6	TRBV4-2	-	many	18	TGTGCCAGCAGCCAATTTGGGGGGGCCCACTCTGGGGCCAACGTCCTGACTTTC	CASSQFGGAHSGANVLTF
TRBJ1-1	TRBV27	-	many	14	TGTGCCAGCAGTTTAGCCAGGGGAATCACTGAAGCTTTCTTT	CASSLARGITEAFF
TRBJ2-6	TRBV10-3	-	many	16	TGTGCCATCGGTCTATACAGTAGCTCTGGGGCCAACGTCCTGACTTTC	CAIGLYSSSGANVLTF
TRBJ2-2	TRBV6-2/TRBV6-3	-	many	15	TGTGCCAGCAGCCAAACTGACAGAAACACCGGGGAGCTGTTTTTT	CASSQTDRNTGELFF
TRBJ2-1	TRBV12-3/TRBV12-4	TRBD1	many	14	TGTGCCAGCAGTTGGACAGGGGAACACAATGAGCAGTTCTTC	CASSWTGEHNEQFF
TRBJ2-7	TRBV18	-	many	13	TGTGCCAGCTCAACGGCAGGGGGGGCCGAGCAGTACTTC	CASSTAGGAEQYF
TRBJ1-4	TRBV20-1	-	many	13	TGCAGTGCTAGGGACATCCTAAATCAAAAACTGTTTTTT	CSARDILNQKLFF
TRBJ2-1	TRBV5-1	-	many	15	TGCGCCAGCACTCGGGGGCAGAGCTCCTACAATGAGCAGTTCTTC	CASTRGQSSYNEQFF
TRBJ2-5	TRBV20-1	TRBD2	few	13	TGCAGTGCTAGAGCCAGCGGGGGGGTGGCCCAGTACTTC	CSARASGGVAQYF
TRBJ2-7	TRBV20-1	-	many	13	TGCAGTGCTAGAGATCTCAGGGCCAACGAGCAGTACTTC	CSARDLRANEQYF
TRBJ1-4	TRBV20-1	-	-	15	TGCAGTGCTAGAGGGGGAGAGGCAACTAATGAAAAACTGTTTTTT	CSARGGEATNEKLFF
TRBJ1-6	TRBV19	-	many	13	TGTGCCAGTAGTATAACAGAGAATTCACCCCTCCACTTT	CASSITENSPLHF
TRBJ2-2	TRBV9	TRBD2	many	20	TGTGCCAGCAGCACTCAGACATCTCGACTAGCGGGAGGGAACACCGGGGAGCTGTTTTTT	CASSTQTSRLAGGNTGELFF
TRBJ1-1	TRBV10-3	TRBD1	many	15	TGTGCCATCAGTGGCGCAACAGGGGGCGGGACTGAAGCTTTCTTT	CAISGATGGGTEAFF
TRBJ2-2	TRBV20-1	TRBD2	-	16	TGCTGTGCTAGAGAAACCGGGACTAGAGGCACCGGGGAGCTGTTTTTT	CCARETGTRGTGELFF